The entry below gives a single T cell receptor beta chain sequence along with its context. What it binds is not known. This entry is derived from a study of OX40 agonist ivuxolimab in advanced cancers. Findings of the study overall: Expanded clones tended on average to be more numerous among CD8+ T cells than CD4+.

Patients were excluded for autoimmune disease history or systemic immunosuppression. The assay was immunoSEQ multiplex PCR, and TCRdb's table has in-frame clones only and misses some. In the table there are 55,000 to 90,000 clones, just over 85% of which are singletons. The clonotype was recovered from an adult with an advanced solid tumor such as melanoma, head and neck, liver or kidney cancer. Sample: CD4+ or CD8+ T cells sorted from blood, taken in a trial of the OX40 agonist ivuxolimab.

As DNA, the CDR3 is TGTGCCAACGGACAGGGCACAGATACGCAGTATTTT. This encodes CANGQGTDTQYF. V and J are TRBV6-6 and TRBJ2-3; 7 nucleotides agree with TRBD1. V lost 10 bases to trimming and J lost 1 base; unmatched junction nucleotides: 2. CDR1 and CDR2 from the germline V gene are MNHNY and SVGAGI (reference sequence). The CDR3 sequence is 12 residues long.